Listed below are T cell receptor beta chains from one sample, sequenced in a study of molecular identifiers for immune sequencing clone quantification. TCRdb analysed the PCR reads with MiXCR anew, one entry per CDR3 protein. This sample has about 640,000 distinct CDR3 sequences; 15% to 20% occur once, and the top ten carry roughly 0.9%. Source material: naive CD8+ T cells from blood, with Jurkat cell RNA spiked in. These receptors were obtained from a human donor in good health. Some libraries in this study had Jurkat cell RNA spiked in. Each CDR3 is given with its conserved first and last residue. A D gene is named only where the DNA matches it firmly. Clone size is given for some rows only: seen once, a few or many times, or a class if the clone is expanded.

clone size	J gene	D gene	V gene	CDR3 DNA	CDR3 protein
.	TRBJ1-2	TRBD1	TRBV11-2	TGTGCCAGCAGCCAGACCGGGACAGGGGGTAATGGCTACACCTTC	CASSQTGTGGNGYTF
many	TRBJ2-3	.	TRBV6-2/TRBV6-3	TGTGCCAGCAGTTACATTCGAGGGTACACAGATACGCAGTATTTT	CASSYIRGYTDTQYF
many	TRBJ1-1	.	TRBV9	TGTGCCAGCAGCGTAGACATGAACACTGAAGCTTTCTTT	CASSVDMNTEAFF
many	TRBJ2-1	TRBD1	TRBV7-9	TGTGCCAGCAGCTTAGGGACAGGGGGCCTAGACGCTGTGAGTGAGCAGTTCTTC	CASSLGTGGLDAVSEQFF
many	TRBJ2-3	.	TRBV15	TGTGCCACCAGCGGTCCGGGTCTTACGCAGTATTTT	CATSGPGLTQYF
many	TRBJ2-3	TRBD2	TRBV7-9	TGTGCCAGCAGCTCCAGGACTAGCGGCCCAGGAGATACGCAGTATTTT	CASSSRTSGPGDTQYF
many	TRBJ2-7	.	TRBV11-2	TGTGCCAGCAGCTTAGACTTTCTACTGACCTACGAGCAGTACTTC	CASSLDFLLTYEQYF
many	TRBJ2-3	TRBD2	TRBV2	TGTGCCAGCAGTGGAGTGGGACTAGCGGGAGGAGATACGCAGTATTTT	CASSGVGLAGGDTQYF
many	TRBJ2-7	.	TRBV4-1	TGCGCCAGCAGCCAAGATATGGGATACGAGCAGTACTTC	CASSQDMGYEQYF
many	TRBJ1-2	.	TRBV7-9	TGTGCCAGCAGTATTAGTAACTATGGCTACACCTTC	CASSISNYGYTF
.	TRBJ2-5	.	TRBV28	TGTGCCAGCGGCCGCCTCCAGCCAGTAGCGGAGACCCAGTACTTC	CASGRLQPVAETQYF
few	TRBJ1-5	.	TRBV2	TGTGCCAGCAGTGAAGCAGACAGGCAGCCCCAGCATTTT	CASSEADRQPQHF
many	TRBJ1-6	.	TRBV4-2	TGTGCCAGCAGCCAAGATGTTCTCGGAGCCAATTCACCCCTCCACTTT	CASSQDVLGANSPLHF
few	TRBJ2-1	.	TRBV6-1	TGTGCCAGCAGTGAAGCGCGGATAGAGCGCCCTTCCTACAATGAGCAGTTCTTC	CASSEARIERPSYNEQFF
.	TRBJ2-2	.	TRBV5-6	TGTGCCAGCAGCTTCAGAGAGGTGACGGAGCTGTTTTTT	CASSFREVTELFF
many	TRBJ2-3	.	TRBV7-9	TGTGCCAGCAGCCCGATCGGAGGGGGGCGAGATACGCAGTATTTT	CASSPIGGGRDTQYF
many	TRBJ2-3	TRBD2	TRBV5-8	TGTGCCAGCAGCATGGGGGTACAGCGGGGGGCAGATACGCAGTATTTT	CASSMGVQRGADTQYF
.	TRBJ1-1	.	TRBV2	TGTGCCATCTTAAGGTTGGACGCCCCGAACACTGAAGCTTTCTTT	CAILRLDAPNTEAFF
few	TRBJ1-6	TRBD1	TRBV7-9	TGTGCCAGCAGCCTGATGACAGGGGGATTAGGTTATTCACCCCTCCACTTT	CASSLMTGGLGYSPLHF
many	TRBJ2-3	TRBD2	TRBV12-3/TRBV12-4	TGTGCCAGCAGGTCTACGACTAGCGAAGGCCCACACGACACAGATACGCAGTATTTT	CASRSTTSEGPHDTDTQYF
.	TRBJ2-2	.	TRBV29-1	TGCAGCGCTCTAGGGGGGACCCGGGAGCTGTTTTTT	CSALGGTRELFF
many	TRBJ2-3	TRBD1	TRBV20-1	TGCAGTGCTAGAGATCGGGACAGGGCCACAGATACGCAGTATTTT	CSARDRDRATDTQYF